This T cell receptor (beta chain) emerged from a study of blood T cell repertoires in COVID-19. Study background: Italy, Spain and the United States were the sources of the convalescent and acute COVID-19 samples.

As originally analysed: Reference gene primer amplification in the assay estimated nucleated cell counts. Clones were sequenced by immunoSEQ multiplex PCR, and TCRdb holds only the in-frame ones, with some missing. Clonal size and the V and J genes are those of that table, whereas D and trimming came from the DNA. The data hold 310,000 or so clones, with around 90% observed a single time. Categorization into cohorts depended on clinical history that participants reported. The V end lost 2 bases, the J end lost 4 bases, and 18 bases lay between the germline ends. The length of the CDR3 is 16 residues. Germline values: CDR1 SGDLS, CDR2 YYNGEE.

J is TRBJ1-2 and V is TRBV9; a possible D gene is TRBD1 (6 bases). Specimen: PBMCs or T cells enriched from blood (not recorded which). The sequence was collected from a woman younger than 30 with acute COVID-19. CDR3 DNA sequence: TGTGCCAGCAGCGTTGACTACAGGGTTCGGGGCTATGGCTACACCTTC. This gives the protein CASSVDYRVRGYGYTF. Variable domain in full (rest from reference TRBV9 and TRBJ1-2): DSGVTQTPKHLITATGQRVTLRCSPRSGDLSVYWYQQSLDQGLQFLIQYYNGEERAKGNILERFSAQQFPDLHSELNLSSLELGDSALYFCASSVDYRVRGYGYTFGSGTRLTVV.